This TCR beta chain was sequenced during a study of CD8 T cells in Susac syndrome (dated by TCRdb to between 2018 and 2020). Looking at the study overall: Repertoire sequencing was used to test whether CD8+ T cell activation and differentiation in Susac syndrome was antigen driven.

High-throughput TCR beta sequencing profiled peripheral blood CD8+ and CD4+ T cells from healthy donors, Susac syndrome patients and multiple sclerosis patients. Healthy donors were age- and sex-matched controls. Bulk CD8+ and CD4+ T cells were purified by magnetic negative isolation, while CD8+ TEMRA cells were enriched using FACS. Blood was drawn into EDTA tubes, processed within 24 hours, and PBMCs were isolated by density gradient centrifugation. PBMCs intended for TCR sequencing were cryopreserved in liquid nitrogen and were subsequently thawed in a 37 degrees C water bath. Purity of sorted or isolated CD4+, CD8+ and CD8+ TEMRA cells was at least 90%. Details on this clonotype: The antigen it recognizes is unknown. Qualities for individual bases were not recorded, and no much larger clone is one base off.

RNA was extracted with the RNeasy kit and roughly 0.5 to 1 ug was reverse transcribed using random hexamers. TCR beta CDR3 regions were amplified with the immunoSEQ multiplex PCR assay covering 54 Vbeta and 13 Jbeta segments. PCR amplification bias was corrected using a synthetic template baseline for primer optimization and computational correction. The paper's processing steps were these. Reads were assigned to V, D and J genes according to IMGT and analyzed in immunoSEQ Analyzer, with only productive sequences retained. Clonality was computed as one minus Shannon entropy normalized by log2 of the number of productive unique sequences. For each patient and control, public and private clones were evaluated among the 100 most prevalent clones. A clone was defined as Susac-specific if it was absent from the healthy and MS cohorts, from some 1,100 published viral clones and from other ImmuneACCESS disease sequences. The public reads were reanalyzed by TCRdb: fastp trimming at Q25, MiXCR alignment, in-frame beta chains only. Rows merge per CDR3 protein into single entries with the most common DNA and genes. V and J calls and clone size were set by TCRdb, not the authors. The sample profile shows roughly 200,000 distinct CDR3 sequences; about 95% of them were found once. The leading ten clones occupy around 0.11% of the sample.

What the authors observed across the whole study: The TCR sequencing and HLA analysis was acknowledged to have included a relatively small number of individuals.

From the germline V gene, CDR1 is SGHTA and CDR2 is FQGNSA. V is cut by 5 bases and J by 0 bases, and the space between the germline ends is 10 bases. Measured from the cysteine to the phenylalanine, the CDR3 is 14 residues long. Just the 42-base CDR3 DNA is kept, in frame starting at base 1. Sequencing was carried out using CD4+ T cells from PBMCs. The sequence derives from a human donor in good health. The chain employs TRBV7-2 and TRBJ1-1, with the D segment identity uncertain. Read as DNA, the sequence is TGTGCCAGCAGCCCAGGACGGCTGAACACTGAAGCTTTCTTT. This encodes CASSPGRLNTEAFF. Full variable domain (CDR3 extended with the reference TRBV7-2 and TRBJ1-1 proteins): GAGVSQSPSNKVTEKGKDVELRCDPISGHTALYWYRQSLGQGLEFLIYFQGNSAPDKSGLPSDRFSAERTGGSVSTLTIQRTQQEDSAVYLCASSPGRLNTEAFFGQGTRLTVV.